The clone carrying this T cell receptor beta chain has a count of ten or more. The record originates from a study of neurological immune-mediated disorders. Germline CDR1 reads MNHNS; CDR2 reads SASEGT. The CDR3 has 14 residues. J lost 2 bases, V lost 3 bases, and 4 bases had no gene match. TCRdb reanalysed the 5' RACE reads using MiXCR and keeps one entry per CDR3 protein. The sample shows tens of thousands of distinct CDR3 sequences, more than 3% of them seen only once. The genes are TRBV6-1 and TRBJ2-7, with 7 bases aligning to TRBD1. The TCR sequence derives from a man younger than 40 with multiple sclerosis. The specimen was PBMCs. The CDR3 reads CASSEETGPYEQYF. In DNA form, the CDR3 reads TGTGCCAGCAGTGAGGAGACAGGGCCCTACGAGCAGTACTTC.